This T cell receptor beta chain originates from a study of cytomegalovirus exposure and HLA in healthy donors. 60 Vbeta and 13 Jbeta primers were used in PCR. Generated by immunoSEQ multiplex PCR, the TCRdb table keeps only in-frame clones and is missing some. The table shows around 160,000 clones, with around 80% occurring only once. This CDR3 is built from 14 residues. Germline V gene sequence: CDR1 MDHEN, CDR2 SYDVKM. Trimming stripped 7 bases from V and 0 bases from J, with 13 bases between. This chain uses TRBV28 with TRBJ2-7, with a possible D match to TRBD1 (7 bases). The receptor was derived from a male donor in good health and CMV-seropositive. Sequenced: PBMCs. The DNA of the CDR3 is TGTGCCAGCATAGGGGGCGGGACCTCCTACGAGCAGTACTTC. This translates into CASIGGGTSYEQYF.